These T cell receptor beta chains were read from a single sample in a study of Graves' ophthalmopathy and Graves' hyperthyroidism. Via MiXCR, TCRdb re-called the multiplex PCR reads, giving one row per CDR3 protein. The top ten hold about 40% of the sample, which has approximately 700,000 distinct CDR3 sequences, approximately 40% seen once. Specimen: peripheral blood. Receptors were obtained from an adult man with Graves' ophthalmopathy. Both conserved end residues are part of each CDR3. The D gene is left open where the match is weak. Some rows have no size entry. The others give once, few or many, or a class for an expanded clone.

D gene,J gene,clone size,V gene,CDR3 DNA,CDR3 protein
TRBD2,TRBJ2-6,few,TRBV7-9,TGTGCCAGCAGCTCCAACGTTAGGACTAGCGGGACTGGGGCCAACGTCCTGACTTTC,CASSSNVRTSGTGANVLTF
-,TRBJ1-4,-,TRBV10-3,TGTGCCAGCACGCCTTCGGGCAGGACTAATGAAAAACTGTTTTTT,CASTPSGRTNEKLFF
-,TRBJ1-1,few,TRBV9,TGTGCCAGCAGCGTAGCTTCCGGGGGCCAGGCTTTCTTT,CASSVASGGQAFF
TRBD1,TRBJ2-3,-,TRBV7-3,TGTGCCAGCAGCTTAACTGGACAGGGTGGAGATACGCAGTATTTT,CASSLTGQGGDTQYF
TRBD1,TRBJ1-6,few,TRBV9,TGTGCCAGCAGTCACATCGACAGGGTCGATGTTTCACCCCTCCACTTT,CASSHIDRVDVSPLHF
-,TRBJ2-5,-,TRBV5-4,TGTGCCAGCAGCTCTCTTTGGCGGCCTCAAGAGACCCAGTACTTC,CASSSLWRPQETQYF
-,TRBJ2-7,-,TRBV19,TGTGCCAGTAGTATCGCGACTGGAACCTACGAGCAGTACTTC,CASSIATGTYEQYF
TRBD2,TRBJ2-5,-,TRBV2,TGTGCCAGCAGTTACAAACCCGGTGATAGCGGGAGAGTTGGGGAGACCCAGTACTTC,CASSYKPGDSGRVGETQYF
-,TRBJ2-5,many,TRBV29-1,TGCAGCGTCAAGGGGGGTACTGAGACCCAGTACTTC,CSVKGGTETQYF
TRBD1,TRBJ1-1,-,TRBV7-9,TGTGCCAGCAGCTTGGACAGGGGGCGTCGGACTGAAGCTTTCTTT,CASSLDRGRRTEAFF
TRBD1,TRBJ1-1,few,TRBV5-6,TGTGCCAGCAGCTTGGACAGGGGGCATCGTACTGAAGCTTTCTTT,CASSLDRGHRTEAFF
-,TRBJ2-6,-,TRBV7-9,TGTGCCAGCAGCTTTGGCGGGGCGACCTACACCGGGGCCAACGTCCTGACTTTC,CASSFGGATYTGANVLTF
-,TRBJ1-1,many,TRBV20-1,TGCAGTGCTTACACTCAGGGGCGGATGAACACTGAAGCTTTCTTT,CSAYTQGRMNTEAFF
TRBD2,TRBJ2-2,-,TRBV19,TGTGCCAGTAGTAGGCTAGCGGGAAGGGACACCGGGGAGCTGTTTTTT,CASSRLAGRDTGELFF
TRBD1,TRBJ2-7,-,TRBV7-2,TGTGCCAGCAGCCCCTCCGGGACAGAGTCGAGCGAGCAGTACTTC,CASSPSGTESSEQYF
TRBD1,TRBJ1-4,many,TRBV7-9,TGTGCCAGCAGCTTCTCCACCGGGACAGGGGGCGAAAAACTGTTTTTT,CASSFSTGTGGEKLFF
-,TRBJ2-3,-,TRBV29-1,TGCAGCGGTGACGGGGGAAGCACAGATACGCAGTATTTT,CSGDGGSTDTQYF
-,TRBJ2-2,-,TRBV7-7,TGTGCCAGCAGCACGAAGCCCGGGGAGCTGTTTTTT,CASSTKPGELFF
-,TRBJ1-4,many,TRBV14,TGTGCCAGCAGCCAATGGGCAGAAAAACTGTTTTTT,CASSQWAEKLFF
-,TRBJ2-7,few,TRBV4-3,TGCGCCAGCAGCCAGGCTATCGGAGCGGAGAGCTCCTACGAGCAGTACTTC,CASSQAIGAESSYEQYF
TRBD1,TRBJ1-2,-,TRBV25-1,TGTGCCAGCAGTGAAAGGGACAGGGCCTATGGCTACACCTTC,CASSERDRAYGYTF
TRBD2,TRBJ2-7,few,TRBV20-1,TGCAGTGCTAGCCGACTAGCGGGGGTCGAGCAGTACTTC,CSASRLAGVEQYF
-,TRBJ1-4,-,TRBV9,TGTGCCAGCACCGAGACCGGGACGGAGGAGGAAAAACTGTTTTTT,CASTETGTEEEKLFF
-,TRBJ1-3,-,TRBV10-3,TGTGCCATCAAGGAGGGCAGGGGAGGCACCATATATTTT,CAIKEGRGGTIYF
-,TRBJ2-2,-,TRBV19,TGTGCCAGTACCTTCTACACCGGGGAGCTGTTTTTT,CASTFYTGELFF
TRBD1,TRBJ1-5,few,TRBV20-1,TGCAGTGTTGGACAGGTCAGCAATCAGCCCCAGCATTTT,CSVGQVSNQPQHF
TRBD1,TRBJ2-5,few,TRBV20-1,TGCAGTGCTAGAGATAAGGACAGGGGGCGGGGGGAGACCCAGTACTTC,CSARDKDRGRGETQYF
-,TRBJ1-3,few,TRBV11-2,TGTGCCAGCAGCCAGGACAGCGCCACTGGAAACACCATATATTTT,CASSQDSATGNTIYF
-,TRBJ1-2,few,TRBV6-1,TGTGCCACCCAGGGTTCCTCGGAATCATATGGCTACACCTTC,CATQGSSESYGYTF
TRBD1,TRBJ2-5,-,TRBV2,TGTGCCAGCAGTGACTCAGGGGGGACCCAGTACTTC,CASSDSGGTQYF
TRBD2,TRBJ2-7,many,TRBV10-3,TGTGCCATCAGTGAGCGGGGAGGGTACGAGCAGTACTTC,CAISERGGYEQYF
-,TRBJ1-2,-,TRBV25-1,TGTGCCAGCAGCGACGACCGGAGACTGACTAACTATGGCTACACCTTC,CASSDDRRLTNYGYTF
-,TRBJ2-7,many,TRBV24-1,TGTGCCACCAGTGACTCGGCGGGGAACGAGCAGTACTTC,CATSDSAGNEQYF
-,TRBJ2-2,few,TRBV19,TGTGCCAGTAGTCGCGACACAGCGAACACCGGGGAGCTGTTTTTT,CASSRDTANTGELFF
-,TRBJ2-5,-,TRBV13,TGTGCCAGCAGCGAGGGACACCAAGGGGAGACCCAGTACTTC,CASSEGHQGETQYF
-,TRBJ2-5,-,TRBV7-9,TGTGCCAGCAGCCGACGTAGGGCGGGGGCAGGGAGAGAGACCCAGTACTTC,CASSRRRAGAGRETQYF
-,TRBJ2-2,-,TRBV25-1,TGTGCCGACCAAGCCGGGGAGCTGTTTTTT,CADQAGELFF
-,TRBJ1-1,-,TRBV7-2,TGTGCCAGCAGCCCAAACCCGGGATTGAACACTGAAGCTTTCTTT,CASSPNPGLNTEAFF
-,TRBJ2-6,-,TRBV12-3/TRBV12-4,TGTGCCAGCAGTTCCCTCGCCATCACTGGGGCCAACGTCCTGACTTTC,CASSSLAITGANVLTF
-,TRBJ1-2,-,TRBV20-1,TGCAGTGCTAGGGCCCAGGGGTTGGTCTATGGCTACACCTTC,CSARAQGLVYGYTF
-,TRBJ1-4,-,TRBV20-1,TGCAGTGCTAGCCGGACAGAGAATGAAAAACTGTTTTTT,CSASRTENEKLFF
-,TRBJ1-4,-,TRBV6-5,TGTGCCAGCAGTTACAGGCCGTCTAATGAAAAACTGTTTTTT,CASSYRPSNEKLFF
-,TRBJ1-4,-,TRBV10-1,TGCGCCAGCAGAGACGACCGGGAGACTAATGAAAAACTGCTTTTT,CASRDDRETNEKLLF
-,TRBJ2-7,-,TRBV9,TGTGCCAGCAGCGTAGGGACAGTATTGTTCGAGCAGTACTTC,CASSVGTVLFEQYF
-,TRBJ1-4,-,TRBV20-1,TGCAGTGCAATACATGCAACTAATGAAAAACTGTTTTTT,CSAIHATNEKLFF
TRBD2,TRBJ2-7,-,TRBV6-1,TGTGCCAGCAGTTACTTGGCGGGAGCGTTTAGGAACGAGCAGTACTTC,CASSYLAGAFRNEQYF
TRBD1,TRBJ2-2,-,TRBV2,TGTGCCAGCAGCGGGAAACTACAGGGGGCGACCGGGGAGCTGTTTTTT,CASSGKLQGATGELFF
-,TRBJ2-6,few,TRBV2,TGTGCCAGCAATTCAGGGGGAGGAGGACTGACTTTC,CASNSGGGGLTF
-,TRBJ2-7,few,TRBV5-6,TGTGCCAGCAGGACCCGAAACTCCTACGAGCAGTACTTC,CASRTRNSYEQYF
TRBD2,TRBJ2-7,many,TRBV2,TGTGCCACCATAGCGGGGCGAAACTACGAGCAGTACTTC,CATIAGRNYEQYF
-,TRBJ1-1,-,TRBV10-3,TGTGCCAGCAGTTCGAGCCGGGACACAGAAGCTTTCTTT,CASSSSRDTEAFF
-,TRBJ2-5,-,TRBV29-1,TGCAGCTTACGAGGGACGGAGACCCAGTACTTC,CSLRGTETQYF
-,TRBJ2-7,-,TRBV6-2/TRBV6-3,TGTGCCAGCAGTTACGGGTCACGTTCCCCCTACGAGCAGTACTTC,CASSYGSRSPYEQYF